The next 2 T cell receptor beta chains were all read from a single sample in a study of tumor-infiltrating lymphocytes in primary liver carcinoma. Constant-region priming of roughly 490 ng total RNA yielded TCR beta cDNA. Amplification in three nested multiplex PCR rounds with slightly modified ARM-PCR gave rise to TCR beta libraries. TRBV1-TRBV30 forward primers and a C-beta reverse primer were used in the first two PCR rounds, which each ran for 9 to 10 cycles. Each CDR3 protein gets one entry after TCRdb re-called the multiplex PCR reads with MiXCR. The sample contains over 40,000 distinct CDR3 sequences, around 77% of which appear only once. For each extraction, RNA and DNA were obtained together from roughly 20-30 mg of unsorted bulk tissue. The sequenced material came from liver tumor tissue from sampling region 5. Subset indicated: tumor region T5, tumor centre. These receptors were collected from a man aged 35 to 55 with primary liver carcinoma and hepatitis B virus infection.

This chain joins TRBV6-5 and TRBJ2-1, with no clear D. CDR3 length: 12 residues. The V gene lost 8 bases and the J gene lost 9 bases, with 14 bases spanning the gap. CDR1 and CDR2 from the germline V gene are MNHEY and SVGAGI. The CDR3 region is CASASWSGEQFF. CDR3 coding DNA: TGTGCCAGCGCCTCATGGTCAGGTGAGCAGTTCTTC.

This clonotype appeared once. Because it lacks the conserved phenylalanine or tryptophan at the end, this CDR3 is likely a read error. The V gene is TRBV28, the J gene TRBJ1-1; D unresolved. In germline, CDR1 is MDHEN, CDR2 SYDVKM. The CDR3 runs to 14 residues. DNA for the CDR3: TGTGCCAGTAGTTTAGGGCAGAAGAACACTGAAGCTTTCTAT. Its translation is CASSLGQKNTEAFY.